This T cell receptor (beta chain) was captured by sequencing in a study of early T cells in non-severe SARS-CoV-2 infection (dated by TCRdb to 2020 to 2023). Context from the whole study: Bulk RNA from unsorted whole blood was used for TCR sequencing, so alpha and beta chains could not be paired.

Trimming removed 4 bases from V and 3 bases from J, leaving 10 bases between the germline ends. The CDR3 has 13 amino acids, counting the end cysteine and phenylalanine. CDR3 DNA only is kept here, 39 bases in frame from base 1. The germline V gene specifies SGHDN as CDR1 and FVKESK as CDR2. Overall study outcomes, separate from this receptor: Matching against VDJdb was skewed toward anti-spike CD8 responses, likely underestimated virus-specific expansions, and missed private and CD4 specificities.

The study was a case-control design nested within a healthcare worker cohort in London, UK, with weekly nasopharyngeal swab PCR tests and blood sampling. Healthcare workers were recruited during the week of the UK lockdown, between 23 and 31 March 2020, and followed weekly for up to roughly 16 weeks. Libraries were made using 5' RACE. For sequencing, a NextSeq 500 was employed. The TCR library protocol attached unique molecular identifiers to individual cDNA molecules to correct for sequencing error and PCR bias. Both TCR alpha and beta chains were sequenced, and tight co-correlation was observed between alpha and beta sequence abundances in each sample. The authors processed their data as follows. Decombinator V4 was used to perform V gene, J gene and CDR3 annotation of TCR sequences. Expanded TCRs were defined as changing significantly between any two time points under a Poisson model with p below 0.0001. TCR abundances were normalised to the total number of TCRs sequenced per sample and were expressed as counts per million. TRAV1-2 paired with TRAJ12, TRAJ20 or TRAJ33 defined MAIT TCRs, while TRAV10 paired with TRAJ18 defined iNKT TCRs. VDJdb, accessed on 1 November 2021, was searched for TCRs annotated for CMV, EBV and SARS-CoV-2, and TCRs annotated for more than one antigen were excluded. Using fastp trimming at Q25 and MiXCR clonotype assembly, TCRdb reanalyzed the public sequencing data and kept in-frame beta chains. Rows merge per CDR3 protein into single entries with the most common DNA and genes. These V and J calls derive from TCRdb rather than the authors' analysis. Across this sample there are 80,000 to 100,000 distinct CDR3 sequences, with 14% seen only once. The ten largest clonotypes hold more than 6.5% of the sample.

This clonotype showed up just a few times. This receptor's antigen is unknown. The sample holds no much larger clone one base away, and base qualities are not on file. The sequence was obtained from an adult who was a healthcare worker with PCR-confirmed SARS-CoV-2 infection or an uninfected control (not recorded which). Source material: whole blood. Rearrangement joined TRBV14 to TRBJ2-7; the D region may be TRBD1 or TRBD2, each matching 5 bases equally. Read as DNA, the sequence is TGTGCCAGCAGCCCCCGGGACCTCTACGAGCAGTACTTC. It encodes CASSPRDLYEQYF.